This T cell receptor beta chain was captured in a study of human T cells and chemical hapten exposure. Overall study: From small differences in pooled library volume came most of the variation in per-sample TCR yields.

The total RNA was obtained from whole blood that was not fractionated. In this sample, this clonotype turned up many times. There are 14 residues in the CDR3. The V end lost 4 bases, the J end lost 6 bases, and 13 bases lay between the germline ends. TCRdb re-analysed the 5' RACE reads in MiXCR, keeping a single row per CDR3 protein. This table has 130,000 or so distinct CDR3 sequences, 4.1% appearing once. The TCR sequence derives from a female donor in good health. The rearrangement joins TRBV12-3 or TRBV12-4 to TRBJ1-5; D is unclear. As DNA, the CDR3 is TGTGCCAGCAGTTACCGGGGTTTAGGTCAGCCCCAGCATTTT. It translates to CASSYRGLGQPQHF.